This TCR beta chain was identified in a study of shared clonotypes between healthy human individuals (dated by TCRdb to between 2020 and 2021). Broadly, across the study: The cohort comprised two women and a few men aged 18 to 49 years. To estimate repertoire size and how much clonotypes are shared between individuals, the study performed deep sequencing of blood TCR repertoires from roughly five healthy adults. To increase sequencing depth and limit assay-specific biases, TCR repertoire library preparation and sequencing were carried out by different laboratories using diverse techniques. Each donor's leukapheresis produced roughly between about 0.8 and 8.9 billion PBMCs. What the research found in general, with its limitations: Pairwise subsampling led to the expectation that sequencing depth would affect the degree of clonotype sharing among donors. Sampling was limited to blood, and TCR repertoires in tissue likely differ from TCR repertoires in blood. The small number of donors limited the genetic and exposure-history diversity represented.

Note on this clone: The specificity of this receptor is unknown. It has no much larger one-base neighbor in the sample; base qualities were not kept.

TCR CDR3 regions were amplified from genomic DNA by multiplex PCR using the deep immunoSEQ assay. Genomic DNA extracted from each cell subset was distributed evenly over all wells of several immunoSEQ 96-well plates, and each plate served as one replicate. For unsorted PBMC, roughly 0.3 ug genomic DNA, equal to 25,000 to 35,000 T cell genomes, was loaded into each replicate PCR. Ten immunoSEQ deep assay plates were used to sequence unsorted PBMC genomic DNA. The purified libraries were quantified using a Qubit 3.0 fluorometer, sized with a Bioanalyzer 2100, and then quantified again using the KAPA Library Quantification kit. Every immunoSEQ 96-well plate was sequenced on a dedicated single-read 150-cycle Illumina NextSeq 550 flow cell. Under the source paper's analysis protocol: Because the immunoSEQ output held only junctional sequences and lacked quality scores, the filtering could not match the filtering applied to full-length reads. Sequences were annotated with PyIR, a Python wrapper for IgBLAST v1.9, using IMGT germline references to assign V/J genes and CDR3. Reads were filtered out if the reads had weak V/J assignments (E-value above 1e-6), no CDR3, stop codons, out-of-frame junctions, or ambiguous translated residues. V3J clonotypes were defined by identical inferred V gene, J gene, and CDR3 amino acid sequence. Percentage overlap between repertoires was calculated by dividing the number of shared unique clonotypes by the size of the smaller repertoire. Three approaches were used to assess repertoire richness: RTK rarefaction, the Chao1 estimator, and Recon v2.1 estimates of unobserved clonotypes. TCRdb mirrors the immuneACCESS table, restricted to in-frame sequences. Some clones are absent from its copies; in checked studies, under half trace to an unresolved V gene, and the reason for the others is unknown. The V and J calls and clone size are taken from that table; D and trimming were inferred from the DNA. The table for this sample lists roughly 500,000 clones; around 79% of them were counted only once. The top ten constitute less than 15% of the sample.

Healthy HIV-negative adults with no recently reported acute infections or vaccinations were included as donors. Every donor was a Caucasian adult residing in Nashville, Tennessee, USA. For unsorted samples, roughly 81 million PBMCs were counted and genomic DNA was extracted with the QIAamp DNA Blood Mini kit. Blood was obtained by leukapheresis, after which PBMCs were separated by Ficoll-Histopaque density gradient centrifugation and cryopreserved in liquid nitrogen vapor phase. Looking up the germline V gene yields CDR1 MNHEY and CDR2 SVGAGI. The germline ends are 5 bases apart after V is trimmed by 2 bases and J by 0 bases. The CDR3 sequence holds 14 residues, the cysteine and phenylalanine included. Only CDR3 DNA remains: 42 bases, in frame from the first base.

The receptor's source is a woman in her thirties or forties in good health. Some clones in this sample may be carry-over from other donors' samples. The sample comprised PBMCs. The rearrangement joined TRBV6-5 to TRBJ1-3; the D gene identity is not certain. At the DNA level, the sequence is TGTGCCAGCAGTTACGGCCTCTCTGGAAACACCATATATTTT. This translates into CASSYGLSGNTIYF.